The 31 T cell receptor beta chains presented below share a single source sample, sequenced in a study of CD8 T cells in Susac syndrome. Reverse transcription of roughly 0.5 to 1 ug RNA was performed with random hexamers. Each CDR3 protein is one row after TCRdb ran MiXCR on the immunoSEQ multiplex PCR reads. The sample lists 200,000 or so distinct CDR3 sequences, approximately 96% occurring once. Sequenced input: CD4+ T cells from PBMCs. The source is a human donor with multiple sclerosis.

The chain links TRBV20-1 to TRBJ2-7, with TRBD1 matching 7 bases. The CDR3 spans 14 residues. Germline-derived CDR1 and CDR2 are DFQATT and SNEGSKA (reference sequence). V shed 3 bases, J shed 0 bases, and the junction held 5 bases outside the gene matches. The CDR3 loop is CSASVWDSSYEQYF. CDR3 nucleotide sequence: TGCAGTGCTAGCGTTTGGGACAGCTCCTACGAGCAGTACTTC.

V gene TRBV5-1 combines with J gene TRBJ1-6; D remains unclear. V lost 1 base to trimming and J lost 5 bases, with 10 bases between them. In germline, CDR1 is SGHRS, CDR2 YFSETQ. The CDR3 covers 15 residues. CDR3 region: CASSLLPVNNSPLHF. The CDR3 DNA is TGCGCCAGCAGCTTGTTGCCAGTTAATAATTCACCCCTCCACTTT.

The chain carries TRBV7-2 and TRBJ2-4; D may be TRBD2 (6 bases). CDR1 SGHTA and CDR2 FQGNSA come from the germline V gene. Trimming shortened V by 4 bases and J by 9 bases, and 16 bases separated the two germline ends. The CDR3 has 14 amino acids. The CDR3 nucleotides are TGTGCCAGCAGCTCAGAACCGGGACTTGGCATTCAGTACTTC. It yields the protein CASSSEPGLGIQYF.

The gene calls are TRBV3-1 and TRBJ1-4; D call uncertain. Germline V lookup: CDR1 LGHDT, CDR2 YNNKEL (reference sequence). The CDR3 has 15 amino acids. V was trimmed by 3 bases and J by 4 bases, leaving 12 bases between them. Here the CDR3 reads CASSQNGGDNEKLFF. CDR3 bases: TGTGCCAGCAGCCAGAACGGCGGGGATAATGAAAAACTGTTTTTT.

The V gene is TRBV29-1, the J gene TRBJ1-1; D call uncertain. The length of the CDR3 is 11 residues. The germline gives CDR1 SQVTM, CDR2 ANQGSEA. V dropped 3 bases and J dropped 3 bases, with 5 bases sitting between them. The CDR3, as DNA: TGCAGCGTTGATCAATACACTGAAGCTTTCTTT. It yields the protein CSVDQYTEAFF.

This clonotype was picked up a small number of times. This chain's CDR3 is CASSLGTPSGANVLTF. The CDR3 region has the DNA TGTGCCAGCAGCTTAGGAACGCCTTCTGGGGCCAACGTCCTGACTTTC. The chain carries TRBV7-8 and TRBJ2-6; D is unresolved. Trimming stripped 1 base from V and 1 base from J, with 8 bases between. The V gene's germline CDR1 is SGHVS and CDR2 FQNEAQ. The CDR3 has 16 residues.

The chain recombines TRBV29-1 with TRBJ1-2; D remains ambiguous. V gave up 4 bases and J gave up 2 bases, with 17 bases separating them. The germline gives CDR1 SQVTM, CDR2 ANQGSEA. The CDR3 has 15 amino acids. The CDR3 spells CSVGIALNRNYGYTF. The CDR3 coding sequence is TGCAGCGTTGGAATCGCTCTGAATCGAAACTATGGCTACACCTTC.

This rearrangement joins TRBV2 to TRBJ2-7; the D gene is possibly TRBD1 (6 bases). This CDR3 region has 15 residues. Germline lookup yields CDR1 SNHLY and CDR2 FYNNEI. Trimming cost V 6 bases and J 1 base, with 16 bases left between them. The CDR3 here is CASSSRGIQSYEQYF. DNA of the CDR3: TGTGCCAGCAGCTCTAGGGGGATCCAATCCTACGAGCAGTACTTC.

The gene calls are TRBV7-6 and TRBJ1-5, with D possibly matching TRBD1 (5 bases). With 5 bases removed from V and 8 bases from J, the gap between germline ends came to 13 bases. Germline CDR1 and CDR2: SGHVS and FNYEAQ. The CDR3 length is 13 residues. CDR3 DNA: TGTGCCAGCAGCGAACGGGGGACGGAGCCCCAGCATTTT. It specifies CASSERGTEPQHF.

This clonotype was counted only a few times. V gene TRBV6-1 combines with J gene TRBJ2-4; D remains ambiguous. V lost 1 base and J lost 6, with 7 bases in between. Germline V gene lookup returns CDR1 MNHNS and CDR2 SASEGT. The CDR3 is 13 residues long. The CDR3 nucleotides read TGTGCCAGCAGTGAAGGGATCGGAAACATTCAGTACTTC. Translation: CASSEGIGNIQYF.

This rearrangement joins TRBV7-9 to TRBJ1-6; TRBD1 matches 7 bases. Per the germline V gene, CDR1 is SEHNR and CDR2 is FQNEAQ (reference sequence). J lost 5 bases, V lost 5 bases, and 6 bases had no gene match. The CDR3 has 15 amino acids. Written as DNA, the CDR3 is TGTGCCAGCAGCCCTCCGGACAGGAATAATTCACCCCTCCACTTT. Translation: CASSPPDRNNSPLHF.

The V call is TRBV6-1, the J call TRBJ2-7, with TRBD1 matching over 12 bases. In germline, CDR1 is MNHNS, CDR2 SASEGT. Unmatched junction bases numbered 17, after V lost 6 bases and J lost 5 bases. The CDR3 is 18 amino acids. The chain's CDR3 is CASSLSGTGGVRSDEQYF. The DNA for the CDR3 is TGTGCCAGCAGCCTCTCCGGGACAGGGGGCGTTAGATCCGACGAGCAGTACTTC.

The V gene is TRBV4-3, the J gene TRBJ1-6; D is unclear. V was trimmed by 0 bases and J by 8 bases, leaving 17 bases between them. Germline V gene lookup returns CDR1 LGHNA and CDR2 YSLEER. The CDR3 consists of 17 residues. The CDR3, as DNA: TGCGCCAGCAGCCAAGATCTAATTACCCACTGGGATTCACCCCTCCACTTT. This encodes CASSQDLITHWDSPLHF.

The chain combines TRBV5-1 with TRBJ2-1, with 12 bases matching TRBD2. The CDR3 runs to 15 residues. The germline V gene encodes CDR1 SGHRS and CDR2 YFSETQ. J gave up 3 bases and V 4 bases, and 2 bases lay outside the gene matches. CDR3 residues: CASSRGLAGYNEQFF. As DNA, the CDR3 is TGCGCCAGCAGCCGGGGACTAGCGGGCTACAATGAGCAGTTCTTC.

V gene TRBV29-1 combines with J gene TRBJ2-2; 7 bases line up with TRBD1. The CDR3 covers 14 residues. Germline CDR1 and CDR2: SQVTM and ANQGSEA. The CDR3 sequence: CSMRGQPNTGELFF. The CDR3 DNA sequence: TGCAGTATGAGGGGACAGCCGAACACCGGGGAGCTGTTTTTT.

The chain joins TRBV7-9 to TRBJ1-1; possibly TRBD1 for D (6 bases). The ends were cut back, 3 bases at V and 4 bases at J, with 12 bases in the middle. Germline V gene lookup returns CDR1 SEHNR and CDR2 FQNEAQ (reference sequence). The CDR3 is 14 amino acids. CDR3 sequence: CASSLGQGSTEAFF. DNA of the CDR3: TGTGCCAGCAGCTTGGGACAAGGGAGCACTGAAGCTTTCTTT.

The V call is TRBV30, the J call TRBJ2-7; 9 bases line up with TRBD1. This CDR3 comprises 15 residues. Germline assignment: CDR1 GTSNPN and CDR2 SVGIG (reference sequence). Trimming removed 0 bases from V and 5 bases from J; junction bases left unmatched: 8. The CDR3, as DNA: TGTGCCTGGAGTGTTCGGTGGACAGGGGAAAACGAGCAGTACTTC. It codes for CAWSVRWTGENEQYF.

This chain uses TRBV7-3 with TRBJ1-2; no definite D call. In germline, CDR1 is SGHTA, CDR2 FQGTGA. V lost 0 bases, J lost 2 bases, and 13 bases lay in between. There are 16 residues in the CDR3. The CDR3 region has the DNA TGTGCCAGCAGCTTAACACCCCGGACGAAGAACTATGGCTACACCTTC. Protein: CASSLTPRTKNYGYTF.

This clonotype has a single count. The rearrangement links TRBV30 to TRBJ2-5; no definite D call. Germline CDR1 is GTSNPN and CDR2 is SVGIG (reference sequence). The CDR3 totals 14 residues. V gave up 2 bases and J gave up 1 base, with 11 bases separating them. The CDR3 spells CAWSNLVTQETQYF. The CDR3 region has the DNA TGTGCCTGGAGTAACCTGGTAACCCAAGAGACCCAGTACTTC. The full variable domain, completed using reference TRBV30 and TRBJ2-5, is SQTIHQWPATLVQPVGSPLSLECTVEGTSNPNLYWYRQAAGRGLQLLFYSVGIGQISSEVPQNLSASRPQDRQFILSSKKLLLSDSGFYLCAWSNLVTQETQYFGPGTRLLVL.

The rearrangement uses TRBV7-6 and TRBJ2-7, with a weak D call TRBD2 (7 bases). In germline, CDR1 is SGHVS, CDR2 FNYEAQ. The V end was cut by 5 bases, the J end by 4 bases, with 15 bases between. This CDR3 comprises 14 residues. The CDR3 bases are TGTGCCAGCAGCACAAGAGGGGGGGGATACGAGCAGTACTTC. Translation gives CASSTRGGGYEQYF.

The V gene is TRBV30, the J gene TRBJ1-6; D unresolved. V lost 6 bases, J lost 9 bases, and 18 bases lay in between. CDR1 and CDR2 from the germline V gene are GTSNPN and SVGIG (reference sequence). The CDR3 consists of 14 residues. As DNA, the CDR3 is TGTGCCTGTACCGTATTCGATTCCGTTTCACCCCTCCACTTT. Residues: CACTVFDSVSPLHF.

This clonotype has only one observation. The chain recombines TRBV29-1 with TRBJ2-5; the D is unclear. V lost 5 bases to trimming and J lost 5 bases, with 12 bases between them. Per the germline V gene, CDR1 is SQVTM and CDR2 is ANQGSEA. The length of the CDR3 is 12 residues. The CDR3 spells CSVQVVEETQYF. CDR3 DNA sequence: TGCAGCGTTCAGGTGGTCGAGGAGACCCAGTACTTC.

This clonotype has a single count. The J gene is TRBJ2-7, the V gene TRBV6-5, with 9 nucleotides matching TRBD2. CDR3 size: 14 residues. Germline trimming cut 4 bases from V and 4 bases from J; bases unmatched to any gene: 5. Germline CDR1 MNHEY, CDR2 SVGAGI. CDR3 DNA: TGTGCCAGCAGTTTGCGTGGACTAGCGTACGAGCAGTACTTC. Translated, it gives CASSLRGLAYEQYF.

Notes on this clonotype: At one of its ends the junction is not consistent with the germline gene, which may arise from a read error. DNA for the CDR3: TGTGCCAGCGCACGATTACAGGGTGAAGTTTTCTTT. Encoded protein: CASARLQGEVFF. The chain has TRBV9 and TRBJ1-1; the D gene is possibly TRBD1 (6 bases). Germline CDR1 and CDR2: SGDLS and YYNGEE. The CDR3 runs to 12 residues.

This sequence joins TRBV30 and TRBJ2-7; no firm D call. The CDR3 is 11 residues long. Germline assignment: CDR1 GTSNPN and CDR2 SVGIG (reference sequence). The ends were cut back, 7 bases at V and 1 base at J, with 8 bases in the middle. CDR3 residues: CASLGSYEQYF. The DNA for the CDR3 is TGTGCCTCCCTTGGGTCCTACGAGCAGTACTTC. The whole variable domain, filled in from reference TRBV30 and TRBJ2-7, reads SQTIHQWPATLVQPVGSPLSLECTVEGTSNPNLYWYRQAAGRGLQLLFYSVGIGQISSEVPQNLSASRPQDRQFILSSKKLLLSDSGFYLCASLGSYEQYFGPGTRLTVT.

This sequence joins TRBV4-3 and TRBJ2-5, with unresolved D. CDR1 is LGHNA, CDR2 YSLEER, per germline. V gave up 0 bases and J gave up 5 bases, with 13 bases separating them. This CDR3 has 15 amino acids. The CDR3 spells CASSQEGSDRETQYF. CDR3 in DNA: TGCGCCAGCAGCCAAGAGGGGTCCGATAGGGAGACCCAGTACTTC.

The V gene is TRBV30, the J gene TRBJ1-2; 10 bases are a match to TRBD1. The CDR3 runs 14 residues. CDR1 GTSNPN and CDR2 SVGIG come from the germline V gene (reference sequence). Trimming took 4 bases from V and 4 from J; bases not matched to a gene: 6. The CDR3 nucleotides are TGTGCCTGGACTGGACAGGGGGAGGGCTATGGCTACACCTTC. Its translation: CAWTGQGEGYGYTF.

The V and J genes are TRBV7-9 and TRBJ2-2, with D tentatively TRBD2 (7 bases). This CDR3 region has 15 residues. The V end was cut by 5 bases, the J end by 5 bases, with 15 bases between. CDR1 is SEHNR, CDR2 FQNEAQ, per germline (reference sequence). CDR3 coding DNA: TGTGCCAGCAGCCCGCGGGGGCCGGGGACCGGGGAGCTGTTTTTT. Translation: CASSPRGPGTGELFF.

The count of this clonotype is one. J is TRBJ1-5 and V is TRBV5-4; a possible D gene is TRBD1 (5 bases). Germline V gives CDR1 SGHNT, CDR2 YYREEE (reference sequence). V was trimmed by 0 bases and J by 8 bases, leaving 9 bases between them. This CDR3 has 13 amino acids. The CDR3 region is CASSLGGSEPQHF. CDR3 coding DNA: TGTGCCAGCAGCTTGGGGGGGTCCGAGCCCCAGCATTTT. Drawing the rest from reference TRBV5-4 and TRBJ1-5, the complete variable domain is ETGVTQSPTHLIKTRGQQVTLRCSSQSGHNTVSWYQQALGQGPQFIFQYYREEENGRGNFPPRFSGLQFPNYSSELNVNALELDDSALYLCASSLGGSEPQHFGDGTRLSIL.

The V call is TRBV20-1, the J call TRBJ1-5, with 8 positions matching TRBD1. CDR1 and CDR2 from the germline V gene are DFQATT and SNEGSKA (reference sequence). With 6 bases clipped from V and 6 bases from J, the junction kept 10 bases outside the gene matches. The CDR3 loop spans 14 amino acids. The CDR3 loop is CSATRTGSGQPQHF. In DNA form, the CDR3 reads TGCAGTGCCACTCGGACAGGGTCTGGTCAGCCCCAGCATTTT.

This chain uses TRBV2 with TRBJ1-2, with 7 bases lining up with TRBD1. The V gene end was trimmed by 4 bases and the J gene end by 4 bases; junction bases not matched to a gene: 6. The germline CDR1 and CDR2 sequences are SNHLY and FYNNEI. The CDR3 is 14 residues long. This chain's CDR3 is CASSGGTALYGYTF. CDR3 DNA: TGTGCCAGCAGTGGAGGGACAGCCCTCTATGGCTACACCTTC.